These T cell receptor beta chains were read from a single sample in a study of T-cell reconstitution after alpha-beta-depleted transplantation in children. TCRdb independently ran MiXCR on the PCR reads; one entry per CDR3 protein. In the table there are about 980,000 distinct CDR3 sequences, around 30% of which are singletons. The specimen comprised PBMCs, mostly from graft donor cells, sampled 360 days after TCRalphabeta/CD19-depleted stem cell transplant. All receptors come from a boy under two years old who had a stem cell transplant for SCID, so the T cells may come from the graft donor. Each CDR3 is given with its conserved first and last residue. The D gene is left open where the match is weak. Clone sizes are given selectively: once, few, many, or a class where the clone is expanded.

>TRBJ2-7|.|once|TRBV2
CASSETAGEQYF
TGTGCCAGCAGTGAAACAGCTGGCGAGCAGTACTTC
>TRBJ2-2|.|.|TRBV7-2
CASSPEAGNTGELFF
TGTGCCAGCAGCCCCGAGGCAGGGAACACCGGGGAGCTGTTTTTT
>TRBJ2-1|TRBD2|many|TRBV4-1
CASSQPGGRRFF
TGCGCCAGCAGCCAGCCCGGGGGGAGGAGGTTCTTC
>TRBJ2-7|.|few|TRBV18
CASSPTGRIREQYF
TGTGCCAGCTCACCGACCGGACGAATACGGGAGCAGTACTTC
>TRBJ1-2|TRBD1|.|TRBV20-1
CSANSRTGGLKGYTF
TGCAGTGCCAATTCCAGGACAGGGGGCTTAAAAGGCTACACCTTC
>TRBJ2-1|TRBD2|.|TRBV5-1
CASSLVVAGVDEQFF
TGCGCCAGCAGCTTGGTCGTAGCGGGGGTCGATGAGCAGTTCTTC
>TRBJ2-7|.|.|TRBV24-1
CATSPTEGTYEQYF
TGTGCCACCAGTCCCACGGAGGGGACCTACGAGCAGTACTTC
>TRBJ1-1|.|.|TRBV21-1
CASSTPLGLRGNTEAFF
TGTGCCAGCAGCACGCCGCTAGGCTTAAGAGGGAACACTGAAGCTTTCTTT
>TRBJ1-2|.|few|TRBV7-8
CASSTRRSYGYTF
TGTGCCAGCAGCACCCGACGGTCCTATGGCTACACCTTC
>TRBJ2-7|.|few|TRBV7-6
CASSPGRYTFSYEQYF
TGTGCCAGCAGCCCGGGGCGGTACACGTTCTCCTACGAGCAGTACTTC
>TRBJ1-5|.|.|TRBV28
CASSLLREGQPQHF
TGTGCCAGCAGTTTATTGAGGGAGGGTCAGCCCCAGCATTTT
>TRBJ1-2|.|few|TRBV15
CATSRDPTGAGYTF
TGTGCCACCAGCAGAGATCCAACGGGGGCGGGCTACACCTTC
>TRBJ2-5|.|.|TRBV15
CATSRGSGGRGETQYF
TGTGCCACCAGCAGAGGGTCGGGGGGCCGAGGAGAGACCCAGTACTTC
>TRBJ2-7|TRBD2|few|TRBV5-1
CASSFRTSGSENYEQYF
TGCGCCAGCAGTTTCCGGACTAGCGGTTCCGAGAACTACGAGCAGTACTTC
>TRBJ1-2|TRBD1|.|TRBV4-2
CASSPVRQGDGGYTF
TGTGCCAGCAGCCCGGTGAGGCAGGGGGATGGTGGCTACACCTTC
>TRBJ1-1|.|few|TRBV12-3/TRBV12-4
CASSLTHGTEAFF
TGTGCCAGCAGTTTAACCCACGGGACTGAAGCTTTCTTT